These 21 T cell receptor beta chains share one sample of origin, sequenced in a study of identical twins. TCRdb recomputed calls from the 5' RACE reads with MiXCR, one row per CDR3 protein. The sample contains 450,000 to 500,000 distinct CDR3 sequences, 14% of which appear only once. The same data also went into a second study, on yellow fever vaccine responses in identical twins.

Sequenced: CD4+ T cells sorted from blood. The receptors shown here come from a woman aged 18-30 years in good health.

This CDR3 reads CASTAASYNEQFF. The DNA of the CDR3 is TGTGCCAGCACGGCAGCCTCCTACAATGAGCAGTTCTTC. The chain recombines TRBV2 with TRBJ2-1; no clear D gene. Deletions cut 7 bases from V and 0 bases from J, with 7 bases between. The germline V gene encodes CDR1 SNHLY and CDR2 FYNNEI. The CDR3 has 13 residues.

This clonotype turned up a few times. The chain carries TRBV6-1 and TRBJ1-6; no definite D call. Germline V gene lookup returns CDR1 MNHNS and CDR2 SASEGT. This CDR3 comprises 15 residues. Trimming cost V 2 bases and J 6 bases, with 11 bases left between them. CDR3 sequence: CASSETSVGNSPLHF. DNA for the CDR3: TGTGCCAGCAGTGAAACGTCCGTAGGTAATTCACCCCTCCACTTT.

This sequence joins TRBV20-1 and TRBJ2-1, with 8 bases identical to TRBD1. The junction had 7 bases not matched to a gene; V was cut back by 5 bases and J by 4 bases. The CDR3 covers 14 residues. Germline-derived CDR1 and CDR2 are DFQATT and SNEGSKA (reference sequence). The CDR3 protein is CSAPLTGVYNEQFF. CDR3 bases: TGCAGTGCTCCATTGACAGGGGTATACAATGAGCAGTTCTTC.

This clonotype showed up just a few times. The genes are TRBV7-9 and TRBJ2-2; TRBD1 is a possible D gene (6 bases). The CDR3 runs to 17 residues. With 2 bases removed from V and 1 base from J, the gap between germline ends came to 14 bases. The germline gives CDR1 SEHNR, CDR2 FQNEAQ (reference sequence). DNA for the CDR3: TGTGCCAGCAGCTTATTGTCCAGGGGTTTGAACACCGGGGAGCTGTTTTTT. Its protein product is CASSLLSRGLNTGELFF.

The chain has TRBV4-3 and TRBJ2-4; 10 bases match TRBD2. Germline CDR1 is LGHNA and CDR2 is YSLEER. Trimming at V came to 1 base and at J to 8 bases, leaving 5 bases not matched to a gene. The CDR3 has 15 residues. The CDR3 spells CASSQGLAGVYIQYF. The CDR3 nucleotides read TGCGCCAGCAGCCAAGGGCTAGCGGGAGTGTACATTCAGTACTTC.

The rearrangement joins TRBV24-1 to TRBJ2-5; 8 positions match TRBD1. Germline V gene lookup returns CDR1 KGHDR and CDR2 SFDVKD. CDR3 length: 14 amino acids. Trimming took 4 bases from V and 3 from J; bases not matched to a gene: 3. The CDR3 DNA is TGTGCCACCAGTGACACGACAGGGGAAGAGACCCAGTACTTC. This codes for CATSDTTGEETQYF.

This clonotype was picked up many times. This chain links TRBV12-3 or TRBV12-4 with TRBJ2-7, with no clear D. The V end was cut by 4 bases, the J end by 3 bases, with 10 bases between. CDR3 size: 13 residues. The CDR3 DNA sequence: TGTGCCAGCAGTTCCCAAGACGGCTACGAGCAGTACTTC. Translated, it gives CASSSQDGYEQYF.

This clonotype has at least ten counts. The chain is built from TRBV12-3 or TRBV12-4 and TRBJ2-7, with 10 bases lining up with TRBD2. The V and J ends lost 3 bases and 6 bases, in that order; junction bases with no gene match: 11. The CDR3 totals 16 residues. DNA of the CDR3: TGTGCCAGCAGTTTTGGTAGCGGGAGGCCTTTAGCCGAGCAGTACTTC. Protein product: CASSFGSGRPLAEQYF.

This rearrangement joins TRBV27 to TRBJ1-5, with 7 bases fitting TRBD1. The CDR3 has 17 amino acids. CDR1 is MNHEY, CDR2 SMNVEV, per germline (reference sequence). V lost 5 bases, J lost 5 bases, and 15 bases stayed unmatched. The CDR3 coding sequence is TGTGCCAGCAGTCCAGGGACAGTGTTAGCGCAGGATCAGCCCCAGCATTTT. It translates to CASSPGTVLAQDQPQHF.

This clonotype has just a few counts. The chain couples TRBV29-1 to TRBJ2-5; 7 positions agree with TRBD1. Unmatched junction bases numbered 7, after V lost 6 bases and J lost 3 bases. Germline CDR1 SQVTM, CDR2 ANQGSEA. The CDR3 totals 13 residues. The CDR3 spells CSVLKGTEETQYF. CDR3 sequence (DNA): TGCAGCGTCCTTAAGGGGACAGAAGAGACCCAGTACTTC.

In this sample, this clonotype turned up a few times. The chain combines TRBV11-3 with TRBJ2-1; 7 bases are a match to TRBD2. Unmatched junction bases numbered 6, after V lost 0 bases and J lost 7 bases. The V gene's germline CDR1 is SGHNT and CDR2 YENEEA. CDR3 length equals 15 residues. CDR3 sequence: CASSLDGGSRNEQFF. CDR3 nucleotides: TGTGCCAGCAGCTTAGATGGCGGGAGCAGAAATGAGCAGTTCTTC.

In this sample, this clonotype turned up a few times. The chain carries TRBV19 and TRBJ2-1; D possibly corresponds to TRBD2 (6 bases). Germline V CDR1 and CDR2: LNHDA, SQIVND (reference sequence). This CDR3 comprises 15 residues. V was shortened by 4 bases and J by 1 base, with 11 bases between the two germline ends. For the CDR3, the DNA is TGTGCCAGTAGTAGCGGGGTCGGGTCCTACAATGAGCAGTTCTTC. Protein sequence: CASSSGVGSYNEQFF.

The gene calls are TRBV29-1 and TRBJ2-5; the match to TRBD1 covers 8 bases. The germline CDR1 and CDR2 sequences are SQVTM and ANQGSEA. The CDR3 covers 13 residues. V lost 1 base to trimming and J lost 6 bases; unmatched junction nucleotides: 4. In DNA, the CDR3 is TGCAGCGTTGAAGGGACAGGGACGAAGACCCAGTACTTC. Translated, it gives CSVEGTGTKTQYF.

In its sample, this clonotype was seen a few times. The chain uses TRBV5-5 and TRBJ2-7, with a weak D call TRBD1 (6 bases). Germline V gene sequence: CDR1 SGHKS, CDR2 YYEKEE (reference sequence). The CDR3 contains 15 residues. With 4 bases removed from V and 3 bases from J, the gap between germline ends came to 17 bases. The CDR3 here is CASSTGFDRIYEQYF. CDR3 bases: TGTGCCAGCAGCACGGGTTTCGACAGGATCTACGAGCAGTACTTC.

This clonotype was picked up a small number of times. The chain recombines TRBV20-1 with TRBJ2-3; D ambiguous. Trimming left V 3 bases short and J 2 bases short, with 9 bases between. This CDR3 comprises 13 residues. Looked up from germline, CDR1 is DFQATT and CDR2 is SNEGSKA (reference sequence). Here the CDR3 reads CSASGAATDTQYF. For the CDR3, the DNA is TGCAGTGCTAGTGGCGCGGCCACAGATACGCAGTATTTT.

The rearrangement uses TRBV20-1 and TRBJ2-7; 7 nucleotides line up with TRBD2. V gave up 2 bases and J gave up 1 base; unmatched junction bases: 5. The germline V gene encodes CDR1 DFQATT and CDR2 SNEGSKA (reference sequence). The CDR3 length is 14 residues. The DNA of the CDR3 is TGCAGTGCTAGATCTAGCGGTTCGTCCTACGAGCAGTACTTC. Protein sequence: CSARSSGSSYEQYF.

A few counts support this clonotype. The CDR3 coding sequence is TGCGCCAGCAGCTTGGGACGAGGGAACACAGATACGCAGTATTTT. Translated, it gives CASSLGRGNTDTQYF. V gene TRBV5-1 combines with J gene TRBJ2-3; D possibly corresponds to TRBD2 (5 bases). The CDR3 spans 15 residues. Germline CDR1 SGHRS, CDR2 YFSETQ. V lost 0 bases and J lost 2, with 10 bases in between.

The chain has TRBV7-3 and TRBJ2-3; D is unclear. From germline, CDR1 is SGHTA and CDR2 FQGTGA. V was clipped by 1 base and J by 6 bases, with 8 bases between them. The CDR3 totals 13 residues. CDR3 protein: CASSLNLGDTQYF. CDR3 coding DNA: TGTGCCAGCAGCTTAAACCTGGGGGATACGCAGTATTTT.

The J gene is TRBJ2-5, the V gene TRBV6-2 or TRBV6-3; D not certain. CDR3 size: 19 residues. Trimming cost V 3 bases and J 4 bases, with 27 bases left between them. Germline CDR1 is MNHEY and CDR2 is SVGEGT. For the CDR3, the DNA is TGTGCCAGCAGTTATACGCTCGACTCTAGTGGAAGGCCAGGAGAGACCCAGTACTTC. Translating it yields CASSYTLDSSGRPGETQYF.

The J gene is TRBJ2-7, the V gene TRBV5-1; D remains unclear. The CDR3 consists of 15 residues. Trimming left V 0 bases short and J 2 bases short, with 12 bases between. CDR1 is SGHRS and CDR2 is YFSETQ in the germline V gene. DNA for the CDR3: TGCGCCAGCAGCTTGGGACTTACAGAGGCCTACGAGCAGTACTTC. Amino acids: CASSLGLTEAYEQYF.

This clonotype was counted a few times. The genes are TRBV15 and TRBJ2-1; 10 positions match TRBD1. The V and J ends lost 5 bases and 8 bases, in that order; junction bases with no gene match: 15. The CDR3 extends over 17 amino acids. Looked up from germline, CDR1 is LNHNV and CDR2 is YYDKDF (reference sequence). The DNA of the CDR3 is TGTGCCACCAGCTCCCAACCCGGGACAGGGGTGGTGGATGAGCAGTTCTTC. This sequence encodes CATSSQPGTGVVDEQFF.